This record looks at one TCR beta chain sequence and its context. Antigen specificity is unknown. The read gets to within 3 residues of the CDR3 end, and the germline J gene fills in the rest. Treatment: autologous CTL019 cells: CD19 CAR with 4-1BB and CD3 zeta domains. These data originate in a study of TET2 disruption in CD19-targeted CAR T cells. Germline lookup yields CDR1 SNHLY and CDR2 FYNNEI. V dropped 4 bases and J dropped 5 bases, with 9 bases sitting between them. CDR3 length: 13 amino acids. Assay: immunoSEQ multiplex PCR; the TCRdb copy retains only in-frame clones and omits some. The sample table sets out 25,000 to 30,000 clones.

This sample comprised CD8- CAR+ T cells sorted from cultured blood T cells, obtained for CD19 CAR T cell therapy. Stated subset: CD8-negative CAR-positive T cells from the infusion product. The rearrangement links TRBV2 to TRBJ1-5; D remains ambiguous. The clonotype originates from an older man with chronic lymphocytic leukemia. The part of the CDR3 DNA that was read is TGTGCCAGCAGTGTCTATGTGGATCAGCCC. It is translated as CASSVYVDQP. The entire CDR3 sequence reads CASSVYVDQPQHF.